This T cell receptor beta chain was recovered during a study of blood T cells in healthy people across ages (dated by TCRdb to the mid-2010s). Turning to the overall study: In model experiments, roughly one uniquely barcoded TCR beta cDNA molecule per two T cells was captured by template switching. Age-related changes in TCR beta repertoire diversity were measured in the study by deep sequencing normalized with unique cDNA molecular identifiers. Donors were grouped into four age groups: young (average roughly 15 years), middle-aged (roughly 40), aged (roughly 67) and long-lived (less than 85). Two additional independent replicas of 1 million unique cDNA reads from the same blood draw were analyzed for two donors (one aged 18 to 30 and one aged 80 or older).

What the work shows at the level of the full study, not this receptor alone: The long-lived group showed more naive CD4+ T cells, fewer expanded clones and increased TCR diversity than the aged group, suggesting age selection. Because profiling used bulk unsorted PBMCs, naive and antigen-experienced compartments could not be compared conclusively. As age increased, observed TCR beta diversity per million T cells dropped in a roughly linear way, and a significant reduction was already evident by age 40. Observed TCR beta diversity correlated strongly with the percentage of naive T cells measured by flow cytometry. Because the CMV infection status of the donors was unknown, age-related changes in expanded clonotypes may potentially have been confounded. Estimates of total diversity from one million sequenced T cells were regarded as lower bounds and underestimates.

This clonotype was counted a few times. The antigen it recognizes is unknown. No base quality information exists; no much larger clone differs at one position. The CDR3 runs 13 amino acids, cysteine and phenylalanine included. Of all the DNA, just the CDR3 is kept, 39 bases in frame from base 1. Relative to germline, V is 3 bases shorter and J is 1 base shorter, with 4 bases between their ends. Looking up the germline V gene (reference sequence) yields CDR1 MNHEY and CDR2 SMNVEV. The approximately 40 donors, aged 6 to 90 years, were systemically healthy Caucasian individuals from Russia. Each donor gave about 9.8 milliliters of peripheral blood, drawn into EDTA-treated Vacutainer tubes. Ficoll-Paque density-gradient centrifugation was used to isolate PBMCs, with at least 7 million per sample. Total RNA, at least 6 micrograms per sample, was extracted from PBMCs with Trizol reagent. The percentages of naive CD45RAhigh/CD27high T cells were determined by flow cytometry on a PBMC aliquot from every donor.

Receptors were amplified or captured by 5' RACE. The sample was run on an Illumina HiSeq 2500. A second PCR of roughly 7 to 12 cycles was run with a J-beta primer mix and a sample-barcoded 5' primer. A template-switch 5' adaptor carrying 12 random nucleotides introduced a unique molecular identifier onto each TCR beta cDNA molecule. Each sample yielded at least 2.5 million CDR3-containing paired-end reads. The Mint cDNA synthesis kit, primed by a TRBC-specific oligonucleotide, was used to synthesize first-strand cDNA from all RNA. Following uracil-DNA glycosylase treatment, all cDNA underwent a first 18-cycle PCR with the universal primers M1SS and BC2_uni_R. In the original analysis: For normalization, 1 million high-quality reads, each with a distinct molecular identifier, were randomly selected from each sample. Instead of being binned into consensus sequences, reads that shared molecular identifiers were thrown out. CDR3 identification, clonotype clustering and error correction used MiTCR with a Q25 quality threshold and the strictest error-elimination algorithm. A nonparametric unseen species model using Euler transformation provided a lower-bound estimate of total TCR beta diversity. TCRdb reworked the public reads: Q25 trimming with fastp, MiXCR clone assembly, productive beta chains retained. Rows are unified per CDR3 protein, each entry keeping the most common DNA and genes. The V and J calls and clone size are TCRdb's, not the authors'. The sample profile shows about 930,000 distinct CDR3 sequences; about 27% of them were found once. Jointly, the top ten make up roughly a tenth of the sample.

The data also belong to a second study, concerning T cells of mothers and their children. That second publication adds: The donors were nine systemically healthy Caucasian individuals, made up of three mothers and their six children. cDNA synthesis consumed the entire amount of extracted RNA, loaded at about 1.6 ug RNA in each 15 ul reaction. In the second PCR, sample barcodes and 2-4 random nucleotides were introduced via the M1S primer. Over 10 million TCR beta CDR3 reads came from each mother, compared with approximately 3 million reads from each child. Thymic selection shapes the output of TCR recombination in a similar way in related and unrelated pairs, and inherited differences have a minor effect. Normalized repertoire overlap was always slightly but never significantly higher in related than unrelated mother-child pairs. No persistent microchimeric T cell clones were detected, at a sensitivity of around 100 clones per million clonotypes. In the study, deep NGS was used to compare the TCR beta repertoires of mothers and children, and features distinguishing related mother-child pairs from unrelated individuals were sought. On average, the children were about 10 +/- 4 years old, while the mothers were about 37 +/- 4 years old. After adapters were ligated using NEBNext reagents, the libraries underwent 100+100 nt paired-end sequencing on an Illumina HiSeq 2000. To prevent cross-contamination, the mother and child libraries were prepared a month apart and were sequenced in separate runs. Between about 500,000 and 2,100,000 distinct TCR beta clonotypes were identified per donor. Naive TCR beta clonotypes were estimated from low-frequency clonotypes matched to each donor's FACS-determined naive share, without sorting.

This clonotype was sampled from a woman aged 40 to 50 in good health. The chain employs TRBV27 and TRBJ1-5; the D gene identity is not certain. Sample: blood. DNA sequence: TGTGCCAGCAGTTTGTGGAGCAATCAGCCCCAGCATTTT. It translates to CASSLWSNQPQHF.